Listed below are T cell receptor beta chains from one sample, sequenced in a study of blood T cell repertoires in COVID-19. The table came from immunoSEQ multiplex PCR; TCRdb's copy has only in-frame clones and leaves some out. The table has over 200,000 clones, more than 75% seen once; the top ten hold under 2%. Material for sequencing was peripheral blood. Receptors were obtained from a man in his forties with active or convalescent COVID-19. CDR3s include the opening cysteine and the closing phenylalanine or tryptophan. The order of the fields is J gene, V gene, clone size, D gene, CDR3 DNA, CDR3 protein. The D gene is left open where the match is weak. The size field is filled for only some rows; it gives once, few, many or a size class.

>TRBJ1-4|TRBV5-1|-|-
TGCGCCAGCAGCTTTTACGGGGCAACTAATGAAAAACTGTTTTTT
CASSFYGATNEKLFF
>TRBJ1-5|TRBV19|-|-
TGTGCCAGTAGTATCGTCGACATGGGTTATAGCAATCAGCCCCAGCATTTT
CASSIVDMGYSNQPQHF
>TRBJ2-3|TRBV9|-|TRBD2
TGTGCCAGCAGCGTAGCTAGCGGGGGGCCGGATAAGAGCACAGATACGCAGTATTTT
CASSVASGGPDKSTDTQYF
>TRBJ2-7|TRBV29-1|-|-
TGCAGCGCCCTGAGGGAGGTCCCCTACGAGCAGTACTTC
CSALREVPYEQYF
>TRBJ1-1|TRBV3-1/TRBV3-2|-|-
TGTGCCAGCAGCCAAGATCGGGGGTGGGCCACTGAAGCTTTCTTT
CASSQDRGWATEAFF
>TRBJ1-2|TRBV24-1|once|-
TGTGCCACCAGTGAACATACAGGAGACGGCTACACCTTC
CATSEHTGDGYTF
>TRBJ2-5|TRBV19|-|TRBD1
TGTGCCAGTAGTATAGGGCGGACAGGGTTGGGGGAGACCCAGTACTTC
CASSIGRTGLGETQYF
>TRBJ2-7|TRBV6-5|-|TRBD1
TGTGCCAGCAGTTGGGGACAGGGGGACCCTTTAGAGCAGTACTTC
CASSWGQGDPLEQYF
>TRBJ2-2|TRBV7-9|few|-
TGTGCCAGCAGCCCCACAGAGACCGGGGAGCTGTTTTTT
CASSPTETGELFF
>TRBJ2-1|TRBV28|-|-
TGTGCCAGCAGTTTATCGGCTCCAGGGCGCGATGAGCAGTTCTTC
CASSLSAPGRDEQFF